The TCR beta chain under discussion was sequenced for a study of T cell responses to AZD1222 COVID-19 vaccine. Trimming left V 5 bases short and J 4 bases short, with 8 bases between. Germline V gives CDR1 DFQATT, CDR2 SNEGSKA (reference sequence). The CDR3 has 11 amino acids. TCRdb keeps only in-frame clones here, not all; method: immunoSEQ multiplex PCR. The sample lists approximately 100,000 clones, 80% to 90% occurring once. The sequence came from an adult in good health. Sequencing used peripheral blood, obtained on day 0 of AZD1222 vaccination. The chain recombines TRBV20-1 with TRBJ1-1, with unresolved D. The chain's CDR3 is CSAVGPTEAFF. CDR3 coding DNA: TGCAGTGCTGTGGGTCCCACTGAAGCTTTCTTT.